Sequencing of this T cell receptor beta chain was carried out in a study of T cell clonality in common variable immunodeficiency. Study results and caveats: Common variable immunodeficiency TCR beta sequences reportedly had fewer deletions and N-nucleotide insertions.

Of CVID subjects, under 16 were female and 29 male, mean age approximately 40. Only in-frame clones appear in the TCRdb table, and some are missing; sequencing was by immunoSEQ multiplex PCR. This sample carries just over 25,000 clones, none of them present only once. This clone was detected many times. Its specificity is not known. The read ends 3 residues early relative to the CDR3; the germline J gene fills the gap. Germline lookup yields CDR1 MNHNS and CDR2 SASEGT. The CDR3 has 19 amino acids. V lost 2 bases to trimming and J lost 4 bases; unmatched junction nucleotides: 13. The rearrangement links TRBV6-1 to TRBJ2-6; 8 bases are shared with TRBD2. The TCR was taken from a human donor with common variable immunodeficiency. Sequenced sample: peripheral blood mononuclear cells. CDR3 sequence reads: CASSESTQRGRAGANVLTF. The sequenced CDR3 bases are TGTGCCAGCAGTGAATCGACCCAGCGGGGGAGAGCAGGGGCCAACGTC.